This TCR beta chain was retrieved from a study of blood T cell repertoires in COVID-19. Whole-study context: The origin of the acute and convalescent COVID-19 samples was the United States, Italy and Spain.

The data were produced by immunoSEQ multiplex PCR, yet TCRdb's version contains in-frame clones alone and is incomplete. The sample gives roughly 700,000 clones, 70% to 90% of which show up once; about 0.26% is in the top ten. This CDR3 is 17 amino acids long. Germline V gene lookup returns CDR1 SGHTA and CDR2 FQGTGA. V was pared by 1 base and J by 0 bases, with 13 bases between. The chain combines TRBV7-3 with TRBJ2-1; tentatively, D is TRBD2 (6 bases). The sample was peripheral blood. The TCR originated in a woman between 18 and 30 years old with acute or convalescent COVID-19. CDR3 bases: TGTGCCAGCAGCTTAAAGGGACTCACGAGCTCCTACAATGAGCAGTTCTTC. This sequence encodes CASSLKGLTSSYNEQFF.